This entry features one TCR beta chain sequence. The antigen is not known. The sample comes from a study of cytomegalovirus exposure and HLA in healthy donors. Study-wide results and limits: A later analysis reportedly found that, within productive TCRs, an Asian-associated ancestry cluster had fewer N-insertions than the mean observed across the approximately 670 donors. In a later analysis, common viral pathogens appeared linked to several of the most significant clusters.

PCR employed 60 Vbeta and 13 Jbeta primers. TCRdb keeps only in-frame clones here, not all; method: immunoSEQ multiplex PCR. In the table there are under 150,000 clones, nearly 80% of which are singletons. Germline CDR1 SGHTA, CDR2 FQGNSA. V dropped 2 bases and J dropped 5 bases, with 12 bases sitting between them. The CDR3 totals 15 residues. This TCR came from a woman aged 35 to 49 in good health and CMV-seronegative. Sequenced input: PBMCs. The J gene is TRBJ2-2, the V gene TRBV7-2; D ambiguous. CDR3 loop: CASSLSGRRTGELFF. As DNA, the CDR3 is TGTGCCAGCAGCTTATCCGGCCGCAGGACCGGGGAGCTGTTTTTT.